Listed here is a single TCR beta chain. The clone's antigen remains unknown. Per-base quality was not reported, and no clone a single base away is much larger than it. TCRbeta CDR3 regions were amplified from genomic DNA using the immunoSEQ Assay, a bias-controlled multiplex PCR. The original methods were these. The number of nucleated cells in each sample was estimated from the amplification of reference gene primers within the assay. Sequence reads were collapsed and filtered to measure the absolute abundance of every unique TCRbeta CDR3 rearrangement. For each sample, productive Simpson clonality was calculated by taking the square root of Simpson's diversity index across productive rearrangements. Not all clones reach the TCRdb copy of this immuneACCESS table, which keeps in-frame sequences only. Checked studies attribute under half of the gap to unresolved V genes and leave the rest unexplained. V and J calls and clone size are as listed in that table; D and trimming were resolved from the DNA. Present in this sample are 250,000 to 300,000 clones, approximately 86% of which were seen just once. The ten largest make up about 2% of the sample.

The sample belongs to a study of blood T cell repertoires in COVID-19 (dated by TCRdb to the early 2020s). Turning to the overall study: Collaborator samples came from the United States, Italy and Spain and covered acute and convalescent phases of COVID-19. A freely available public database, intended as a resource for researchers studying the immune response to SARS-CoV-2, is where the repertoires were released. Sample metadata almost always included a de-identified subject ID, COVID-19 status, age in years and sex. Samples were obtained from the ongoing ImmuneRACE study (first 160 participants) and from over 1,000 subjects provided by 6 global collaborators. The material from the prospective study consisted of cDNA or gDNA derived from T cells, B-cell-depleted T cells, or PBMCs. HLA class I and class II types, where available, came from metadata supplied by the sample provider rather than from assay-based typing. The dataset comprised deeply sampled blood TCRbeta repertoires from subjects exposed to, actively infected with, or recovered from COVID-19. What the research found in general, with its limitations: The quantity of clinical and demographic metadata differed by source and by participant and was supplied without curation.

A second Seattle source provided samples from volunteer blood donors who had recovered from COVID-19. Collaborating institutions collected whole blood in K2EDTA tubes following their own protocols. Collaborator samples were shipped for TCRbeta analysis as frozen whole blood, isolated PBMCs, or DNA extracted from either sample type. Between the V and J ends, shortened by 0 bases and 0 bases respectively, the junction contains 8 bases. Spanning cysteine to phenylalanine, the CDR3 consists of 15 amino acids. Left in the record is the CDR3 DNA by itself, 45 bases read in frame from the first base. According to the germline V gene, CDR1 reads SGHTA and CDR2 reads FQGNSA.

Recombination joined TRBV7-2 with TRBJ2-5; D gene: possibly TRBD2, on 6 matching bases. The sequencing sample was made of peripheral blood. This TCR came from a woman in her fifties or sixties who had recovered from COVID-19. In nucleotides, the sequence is TGTGCCAGCAGCTTAGCTAGCGGTTACCAAGAGACCCAGTACTTC. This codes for CASSLASGYQETQYF.